This T cell receptor (beta chain) appears in the sequencing data of a study of cytomegalovirus exposure and HLA in healthy donors. With 60 Vbeta and 13 Jbeta primers, the PCR was carried out. The protocol was immunoSEQ multiplex PCR, while the TCRdb copy is restricted to in-frame clones and leaves out a portion. The repertoire includes more than 200,000 clones, 60% to 80% of them detected once, and approximately 1.8% sits in the top ten. Germline CDR1 reads SQVTM; CDR2 reads ANQGSEA. The CDR3 has 14 residues. V lost 6 bases to trimming and J lost 4 bases, with 18 bases between them. Notes on the study in general: Prior analysis indicated that the majority of TCR beta V segments exhibited productivity approximately 90% or approximately 30% of the time. The presence/absence work took it that sequencing depth was about the same across donors.

In the case of this clone: The antigen remains unidentified.

The chain couples TRBV29-1 to TRBJ1-1; a weak D match, TRBD1 (5 bases). Sequences were obtained from PBMCs. The sequence derives from a male donor in good health and CMV-seronegative. CDR3 region: CSVAGGDRGTEAFF. The CDR3 coding sequence is TGCAGCGTCGCGGGCGGGGACCGGGGCACTGAAGCTTTCTTT.